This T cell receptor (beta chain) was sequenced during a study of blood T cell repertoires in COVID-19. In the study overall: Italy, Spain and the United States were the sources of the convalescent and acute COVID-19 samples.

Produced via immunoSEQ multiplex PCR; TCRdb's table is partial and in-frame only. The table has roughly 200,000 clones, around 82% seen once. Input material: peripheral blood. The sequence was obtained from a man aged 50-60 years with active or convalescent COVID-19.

The CDR3 DNA reads TGTGCCAGCTCACCAAAGGGGCCGAACACCGGGGAGCTGTTTTTT. Protein sequence: CASSPKGPNTGELFF. The chain employs TRBV18 and TRBJ2-2; D may be TRBD1 (5 bases). Germline-derived CDR1 and CDR2 are KGHSH and LQKENI. The CDR3 runs 15 residues. V shed 2 bases and J shed 0 bases, with 7 bases lying between them.